The clone carrying this T cell receptor (beta chain) was seen once. As yet, its antigen is unknown. Per the germline V gene, CDR1 is MGHRA and CDR2 is YSYEKL. The length of the CDR3 is 16 residues. Trimming took off 1 base at V and 7 bases at J, with 16 bases between the two ends. Sequenced by immunoSEQ multiplex PCR; TCRdb stores in-frame clones only, minus some. The data show about 130,000 clones, with 70% to 90% seen just once and around 8.2% held by the top ten. This entry is derived from a study of identifying expanded T cells in peripheral blood. Study-level findings and limits: Clone count variance between roughly 2-week samples rose with total template count. About 1.2 clones differed between technical replicates, versus 16.4 and 19 over time.

No infections or other immune events were documented during collection. The chain has TRBV4-1 and TRBJ1-4; D gene uncertain. This receptor was identified in a person between 18 and 75 years old in good health. The sample comprised blood. This CDR3 reads CASSQGGMGLGEKLFF. The CDR3 coding sequence is TGCGCCAGCAGCCAAGGAGGGATGGGTTTAGGTGAAAAACTGTTTTTT.